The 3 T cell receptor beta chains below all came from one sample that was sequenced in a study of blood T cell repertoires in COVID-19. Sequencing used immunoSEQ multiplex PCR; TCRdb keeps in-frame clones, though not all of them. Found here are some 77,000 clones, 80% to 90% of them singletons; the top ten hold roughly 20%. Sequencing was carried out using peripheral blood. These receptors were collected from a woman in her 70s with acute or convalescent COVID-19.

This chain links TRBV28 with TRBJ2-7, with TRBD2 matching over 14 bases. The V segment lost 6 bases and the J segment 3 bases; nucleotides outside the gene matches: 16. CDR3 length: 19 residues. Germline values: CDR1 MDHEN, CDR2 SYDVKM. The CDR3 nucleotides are TGTGCCAGCAGGGGGACGGCCGGGACTAGCGGGAGTCACATCTACGAGCAGTACTTC. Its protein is CASRGTAGTSGSHIYEQYF.

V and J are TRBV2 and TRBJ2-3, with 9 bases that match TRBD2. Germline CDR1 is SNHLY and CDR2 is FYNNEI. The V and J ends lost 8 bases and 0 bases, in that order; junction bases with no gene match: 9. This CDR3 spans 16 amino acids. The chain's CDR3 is CASSEASGASTDTQYF. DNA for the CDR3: TGTGCCAGCTCGGAGGCTAGCGGGGCAAGCACAGATACGCAGTATTTT. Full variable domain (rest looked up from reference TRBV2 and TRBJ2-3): EPEVTQTPSHQVTQMGQEVILRCVPISNHLYFYWYRQILGQKVEFLVSFYNNEISEKSEIFDDQFSVERPDGSNFTLKIRSTKLEDSAMYFCASSEASGASTDTQYFGPGTRLTVL.

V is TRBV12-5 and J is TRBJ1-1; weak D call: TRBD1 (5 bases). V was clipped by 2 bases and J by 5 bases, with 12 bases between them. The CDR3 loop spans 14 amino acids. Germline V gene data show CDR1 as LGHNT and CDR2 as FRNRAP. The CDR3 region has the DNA TGTGCTAGTGGTTTGTCCAGGGTTCAGACTGAAGCTTTCTTT. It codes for CASGLSRVQTEAFF.